This section outlines one T cell receptor beta chain sequence together with its context. This clone's antigen is unknown. Base-call qualities are not available, and no considerably larger clone is one nucleotide away. The data derive from a study of blood T cell repertoires in COVID-19 (dated by TCRdb to the early 2020s). Background on the whole study: Collaborator samples came from the United States, Italy and Spain and covered acute and convalescent phases of COVID-19. Samples came from the ongoing ImmuneRACE study (first 160 participants) plus 1,254 subjects from 6 global collaborators. The repertoires were released in a freely available public database intended as a resource for research on the immune response to SARS-CoV-2. The dataset comprised deeply sampled blood TCRbeta repertoires from subjects exposed to, actively infected with, or recovered from COVID-19. Where HLA class I and class II types were available, the types were taken from metadata supplied by the sample provider, not from assay-based typing. Nearly every sample came with metadata listing a de-identified subject ID, COVID-19 status, age in years and sex. The material from the prospective study consisted of cDNA or gDNA derived from T cells, B-cell-depleted T cells, or PBMCs. Overall results and qualifications from the work: The quantity of clinical and demographic metadata differed by source and by participant and was supplied without curation.

One collaborating source in Seattle enrolled patients while the patients were actively infected and followed the patients over time throughout the course of disease. Collaborating institutions collected whole blood in K2EDTA tubes following their own protocols. For TCRbeta analysis, collaborator samples were shipped as frozen whole blood, as isolated PBMCs, or as DNA extracted from either sample type. TCRbeta CDR3 regions were amplified from genomic DNA by means of the immunoSEQ Assay, a bias-controlled multiplex PCR. For the original study's pipeline: The number of nucleated cells in each sample was estimated from the amplification of reference gene primers within the assay. Sequence reads were collapsed and filtered to measure the absolute abundance of every unique TCRbeta CDR3 rearrangement. For each sample, productive Simpson clonality was calculated by taking the square root of Simpson's diversity index across productive rearrangements. TCRdb took this table from immuneACCESS and kept in-frame rearrangements with V and J called. Such tables lack part of the clones; where checked against another copy, unresolved V genes explain under half of the gap, and the rest is unexplained. The DNA gave D and trimming, while V, J and clone size come from that table. This sample gives 300,000 to 400,000 clones in total; about 91% of them show up just once. Together, the top ten hold approximately 9.9% of the sample.

Trimming at the junction amounts to 4 bases on V and 6 bases on J, and the germline ends lie 12 bases apart. The cysteine opens and the phenylalanine closes a CDR3 of 14 amino acids. Of the read, only the CDR3 DNA is kept; its 42 bases are in frame from base 1. CDR1 and CDR2, looked up from the germline V gene (reference sequence), are MNHNY and SVGAGI. Sequencing input: peripheral blood. In this chain, TRBV6-6 is recombined with TRBJ1-4; matching of 5 bases hints at TRBD1 as the D gene. This clonotype was sampled from a man between 25 and 39 years old with COVID-19, enrolled during active disease. The sequenced DNA is TGTGCCAGCAGTTTCTGGCAGGGTTATGAAAAACTGTTTTTT. It encodes CASSFWQGYEKLFF.